The source of this T cell receptor (beta chain) is a study of shared clonotypes between healthy human individuals. Germline V CDR1 and CDR2: GTSNPN, SVGIG (reference sequence). This CDR3 is built from 11 residues. V lost 4 bases and J 5 bases, leaving 9 bases between the germline ends. The method was immunoSEQ multiplex PCR; TCRdb's version includes in-frame clones alone and lacks a portion of them. Of about 2 million clones in the sample, roughly 96% were seen once. This sequence was found in a man aged 18 to 30 in good health. Sequencing was performed on naive CD4+ T cells sorted from blood. Subset reported: CD45RA+ positively selected. V and J are TRBV30 and TRBJ2-7; a weak D match, TRBD1 (6 bases). The chain's CDR3 is CAWKNRDEQYF. The CDR3 DNA follows: TGTGCCTGGAAGAACAGGGACGAGCAGTACTTC.